This TCR beta chain originates from a study of blood T cell repertoires in COVID-19. Germline CDR1 and CDR2: SGHRS and YFSETQ. The CDR3 contains 15 residues. Germline trimming cut 0 bases from V and 2 bases from J; bases unmatched to any gene: 4. Data came from immunoSEQ multiplex PCR; TCRdb stores just in-frame clones and leaves some out. The sample consists of roughly 46,000 clones, about 87% of them appearing once. The receptor's source is a human donor in a cohort sampled during active COVID-19. The chain is built from TRBV5-1 and TRBJ2-7; 8 bases align to TRBD1. The sequencing sample was made of peripheral blood. CDR3 sequence (DNA): TGCGCCAGCAGCTTGGGACAGGGGCTAACCTACGAGCAGTACTTC. Amino acids: CASSLGQGLTYEQYF.